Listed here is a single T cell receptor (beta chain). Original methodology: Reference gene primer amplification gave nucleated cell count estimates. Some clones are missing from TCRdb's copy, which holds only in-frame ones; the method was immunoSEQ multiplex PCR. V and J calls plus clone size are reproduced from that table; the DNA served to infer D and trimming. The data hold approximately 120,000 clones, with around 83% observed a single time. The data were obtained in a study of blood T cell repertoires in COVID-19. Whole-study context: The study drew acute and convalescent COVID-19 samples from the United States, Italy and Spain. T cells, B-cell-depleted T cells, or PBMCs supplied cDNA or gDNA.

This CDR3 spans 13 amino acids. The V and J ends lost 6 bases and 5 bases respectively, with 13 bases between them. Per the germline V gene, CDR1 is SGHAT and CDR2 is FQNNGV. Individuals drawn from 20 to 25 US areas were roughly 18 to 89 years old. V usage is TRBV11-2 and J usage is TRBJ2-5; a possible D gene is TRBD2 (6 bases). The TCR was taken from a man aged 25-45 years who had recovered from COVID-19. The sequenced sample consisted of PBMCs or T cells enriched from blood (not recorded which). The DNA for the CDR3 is TGTGCCAGCAGGGATGATGGGGGGGAGACCCAGTACTTC. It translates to CASRDDGGETQYF.